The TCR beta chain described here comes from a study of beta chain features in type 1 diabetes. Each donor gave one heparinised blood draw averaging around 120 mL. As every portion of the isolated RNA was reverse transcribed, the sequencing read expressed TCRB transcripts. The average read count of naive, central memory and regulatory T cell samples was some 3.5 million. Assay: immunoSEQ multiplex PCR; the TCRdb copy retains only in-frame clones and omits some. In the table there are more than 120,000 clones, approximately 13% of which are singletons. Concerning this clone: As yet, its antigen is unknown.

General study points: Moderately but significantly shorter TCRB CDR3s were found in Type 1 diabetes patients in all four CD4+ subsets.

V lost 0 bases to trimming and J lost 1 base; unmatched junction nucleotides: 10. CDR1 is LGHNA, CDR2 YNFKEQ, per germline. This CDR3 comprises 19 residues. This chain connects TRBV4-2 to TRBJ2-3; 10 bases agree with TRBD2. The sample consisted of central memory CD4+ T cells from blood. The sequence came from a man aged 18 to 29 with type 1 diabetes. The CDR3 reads CASSQDPFSSGGRTDTQYF. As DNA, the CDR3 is TGTGCCAGCAGCCAAGACCCTTTCTCTAGCGGGGGTCGCACAGATACGCAGTATTTT.